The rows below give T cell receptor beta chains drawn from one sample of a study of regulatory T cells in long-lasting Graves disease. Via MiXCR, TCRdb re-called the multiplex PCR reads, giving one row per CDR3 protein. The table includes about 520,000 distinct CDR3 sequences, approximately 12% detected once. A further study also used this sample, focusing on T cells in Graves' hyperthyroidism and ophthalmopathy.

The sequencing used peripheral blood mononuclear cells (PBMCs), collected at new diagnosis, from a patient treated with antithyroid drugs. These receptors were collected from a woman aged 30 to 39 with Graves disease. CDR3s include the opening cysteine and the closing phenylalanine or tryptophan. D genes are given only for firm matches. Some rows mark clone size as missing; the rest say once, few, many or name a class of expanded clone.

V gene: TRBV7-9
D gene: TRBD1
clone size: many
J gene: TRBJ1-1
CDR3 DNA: TGTGCCAGCAGCTTACGGGCAGGGGGCTTGACTGAAGCTTTCTTT
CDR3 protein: CASSLRAGGLTEAFF

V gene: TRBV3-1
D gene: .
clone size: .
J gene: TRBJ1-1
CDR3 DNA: TGTGCCAGCAGCCAAGAAGCGAGGGAAGCTTTCTTT
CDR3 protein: CASSQEAREAFF

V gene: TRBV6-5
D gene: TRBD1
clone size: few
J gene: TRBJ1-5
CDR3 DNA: TGTGCCAGCAGTTACAGGGGGCCGGCCATCCAGCCCCAGCATTTT
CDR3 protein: CASSYRGPAIQPQHF

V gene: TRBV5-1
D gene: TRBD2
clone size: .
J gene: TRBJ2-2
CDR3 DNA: TGCGCCTCAGGGAGGGAGCGACTAAACACCGGGGAGCTGTTTTTT
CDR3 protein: CASGRERLNTGELFF

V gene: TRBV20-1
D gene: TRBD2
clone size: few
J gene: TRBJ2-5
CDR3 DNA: TGCAGTGCAACAGCAGCGTCGGTAGCGGGACTCCAAGAGACCCAGTACTTC
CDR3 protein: CSATAASVAGLQETQYF

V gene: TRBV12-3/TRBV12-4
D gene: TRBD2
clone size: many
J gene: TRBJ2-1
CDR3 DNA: TGTGCCAGCAAGCTAGCGGGGATGGATGAGCAGTTCTTC
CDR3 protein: CASKLAGMDEQFF

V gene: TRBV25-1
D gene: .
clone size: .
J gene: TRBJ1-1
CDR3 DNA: TGTGCCAGCAGTGAATACGGGGTCAACGAGGGCGAAGCTTTCTTT
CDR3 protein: CASSEYGVNEGEAFF

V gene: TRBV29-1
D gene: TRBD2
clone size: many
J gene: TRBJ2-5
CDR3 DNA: TGCAGCGTCGATGGGACTAGCGGGAGTCGAGAGACCCAGTACTTC
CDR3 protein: CSVDGTSGSRETQYF

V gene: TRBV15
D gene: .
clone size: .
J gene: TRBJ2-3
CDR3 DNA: TGTGCCACCAGCAGAGATCCCCCGGATACGCAGTATTTT
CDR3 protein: CATSRDPPDTQYF

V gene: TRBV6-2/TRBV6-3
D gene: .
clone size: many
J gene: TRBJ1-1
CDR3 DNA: TGTGCCAGCAGGTCTGACGGGACGGGACAAGCTTTCTTT
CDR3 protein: CASRSDGTGQAFF

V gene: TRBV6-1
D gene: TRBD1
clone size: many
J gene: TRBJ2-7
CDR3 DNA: TGTGCCAGCAGTGAAGAAGGGACAGTCGAAGAGCAGTACTTC
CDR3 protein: CASSEEGTVEEQYF

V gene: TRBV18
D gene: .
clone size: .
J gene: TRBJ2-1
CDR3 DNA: TGTGCCAGCTCACCACGTAATCTCGGGGTCTACAATGAGCAGTTCTTC
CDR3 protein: CASSPRNLGVYNEQFF

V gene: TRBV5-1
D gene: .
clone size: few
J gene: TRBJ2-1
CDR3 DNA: TGCGCCAGCAGCTACTCCTCGAGCTCCTACAATGAGCAGTTCTTC
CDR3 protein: CASSYSSSSYNEQFF

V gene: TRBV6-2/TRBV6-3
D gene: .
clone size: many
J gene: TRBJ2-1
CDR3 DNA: TGTGCCAGCAGAAACCGCAGGGGTTCGGCCTCCTACAATGAGCAGTTCTTC
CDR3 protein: CASRNRRGSASYNEQFF

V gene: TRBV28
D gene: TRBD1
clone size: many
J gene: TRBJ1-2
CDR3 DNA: TGTGCCAGCAGTTTAACTCTAGCGGCAGGGGGTGACTATGGCTACACCTTC
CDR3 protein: CASSLTLAAGGDYGYTF

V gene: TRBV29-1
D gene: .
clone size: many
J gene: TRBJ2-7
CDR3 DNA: TGCAGCGTCCGGGACGTAGACTACGAGCAGTACTTC
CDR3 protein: CSVRDVDYEQYF

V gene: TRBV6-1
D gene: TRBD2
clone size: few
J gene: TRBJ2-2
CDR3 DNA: TGTGCCAGCAGTCCCGGACTAGCGCGCACCGGGGAGCTGTTTTTT
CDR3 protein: CASSPGLARTGELFF

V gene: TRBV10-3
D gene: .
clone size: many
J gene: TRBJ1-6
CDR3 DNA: TGTGCCATCAGCGTACGGGACCCCTTTAAGGTGGCCAATTCACCCCTCCACTTT
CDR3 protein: CAISVRDPFKVANSPLHF

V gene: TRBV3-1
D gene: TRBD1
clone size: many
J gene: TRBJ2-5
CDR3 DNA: TGTGCCAGCAGCCATCACAGGGGGCTCGCAGAGACCCAGTACTTC
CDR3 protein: CASSHHRGLAETQYF

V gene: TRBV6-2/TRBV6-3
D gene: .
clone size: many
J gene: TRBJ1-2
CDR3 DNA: TGTGCCAGCAGTTACTCGCGGACAGACCCAAACTATGGCTACACCTTC
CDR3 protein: CASSYSRTDPNYGYTF

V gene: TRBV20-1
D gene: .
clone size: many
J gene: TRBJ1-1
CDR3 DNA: TGCAGTGCTAGAGAGCTGGGGGCGCGGAACACTGAAGCTTTCTTT
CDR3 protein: CSARELGARNTEAFF

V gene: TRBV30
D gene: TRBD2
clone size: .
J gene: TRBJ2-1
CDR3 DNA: TGTGCCTGGGCCGGGACTAGCGGGCTGGAGCAGTTCTTC
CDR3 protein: CAWAGTSGLEQFF

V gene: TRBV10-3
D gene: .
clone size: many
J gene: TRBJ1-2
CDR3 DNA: TGTGCCATCAGTGAGTCTCGTGGGCAGAACTATGGCTACACCTTC
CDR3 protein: CAISESRGQNYGYTF

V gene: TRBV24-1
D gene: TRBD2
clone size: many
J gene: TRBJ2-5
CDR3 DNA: TGTGCCACCAGTGATGGATTAGCGGGAGTAGTAGAGACCCAGTACTTC
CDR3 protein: CATSDGLAGVVETQYF

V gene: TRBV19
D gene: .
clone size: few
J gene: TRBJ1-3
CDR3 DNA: TGTGCCAGTAGTACAAGTCGATACAACAGGGCCACTGGAAACACCATATATTTT
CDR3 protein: CASSTSRYNRATGNTIYF

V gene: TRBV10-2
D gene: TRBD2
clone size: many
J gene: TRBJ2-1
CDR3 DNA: TGCGCCAGCAGTGGAGGCCTAGCGGGACCAATTACTGTTAATGAGCAGTTCTTC
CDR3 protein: CASSGGLAGPITVNEQFF

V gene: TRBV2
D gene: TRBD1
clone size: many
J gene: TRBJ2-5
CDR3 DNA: TGTGCCAGCAGAGCTGGGACAGGGCAAGAGACCCAGTACTTC
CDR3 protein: CASRAGTGQETQYF

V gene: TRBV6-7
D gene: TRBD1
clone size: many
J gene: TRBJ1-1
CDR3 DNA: TGTGCCAGCACATTAAAACGGGAGACAGGGGCCACTGAAGCTTTCTTT
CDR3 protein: CASTLKRETGATEAFF

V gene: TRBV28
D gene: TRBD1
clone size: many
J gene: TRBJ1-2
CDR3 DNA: TGTGCCAGCAGTTTAGGGGACAGAAACTATGGCTACACCTTC
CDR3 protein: CASSLGDRNYGYTF

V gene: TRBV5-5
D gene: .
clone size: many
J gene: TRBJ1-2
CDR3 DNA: TGTGCCAGCAGCTTAGTTAAGGATGGCTACACCTTC
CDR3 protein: CASSLVKDGYTF

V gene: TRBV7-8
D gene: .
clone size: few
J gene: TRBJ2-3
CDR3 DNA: TGTGCCAGCAGCTTTTCCGGGACGGAGTTAAACATTCAGCAGTTC
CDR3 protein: CASSFSGTELNIQQF

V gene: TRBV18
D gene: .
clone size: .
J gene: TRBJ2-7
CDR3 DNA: TGTGCCAGCTCACCACCGCCGGCAAGCTCCTACGAGCAGTACTTC
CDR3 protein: CASSPPPASSYEQYF

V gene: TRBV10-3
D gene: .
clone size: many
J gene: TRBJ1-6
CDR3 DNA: TGTGCCATCAGTGAGTCGGGGGGGGATTCACCCCTCCACTTT
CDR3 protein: CAISESGGDSPLHF

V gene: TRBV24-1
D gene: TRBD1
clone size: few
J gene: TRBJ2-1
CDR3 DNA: TGTGCCACCAGTGTGGGGACAGTCCCCTACAATGAGCAGTTCTTC
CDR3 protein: CATSVGTVPYNEQFF

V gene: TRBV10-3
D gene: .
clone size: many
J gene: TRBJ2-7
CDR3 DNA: TGTGCCATCAGTCGGCAGAGCCGGGACGTCGAGCAGTACTTC
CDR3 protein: CAISRQSRDVEQYF

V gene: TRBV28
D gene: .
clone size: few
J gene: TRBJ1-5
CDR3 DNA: TGTGCCAGCAGTTTAGGGGGGGGTGGGAATAGCAATCAGCCCCAGCATTTT
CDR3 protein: CASSLGGGGNSNQPQHF

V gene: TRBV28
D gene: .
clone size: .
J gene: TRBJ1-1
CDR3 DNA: TGTGCCAGCAGGGCCCGACGGCCAGGGAAGAGCACTGAAGCTTTCTTT
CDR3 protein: CASRARRPGKSTEAFF

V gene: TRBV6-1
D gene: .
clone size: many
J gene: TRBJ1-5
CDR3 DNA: TGTGCCAGCAGGGGCGGACTGGCTAGCAATCAGCCCCAGCATTTT
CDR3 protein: CASRGGLASNQPQHF

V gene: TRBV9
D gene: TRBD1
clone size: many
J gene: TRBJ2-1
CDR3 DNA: TGTGCCAGCAGCCAAACAGGGGGCGGTATATACAATGAGCAGTTCTTC
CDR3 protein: CASSQTGGGIYNEQFF

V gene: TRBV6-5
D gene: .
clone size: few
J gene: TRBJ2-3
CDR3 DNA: TGTGCCAGCAGTTACCGGAAACCAGGGGCGTGGGGGATCACAGATACGCAGTATTTT
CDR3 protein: CASSYRKPGAWGITDTQYF

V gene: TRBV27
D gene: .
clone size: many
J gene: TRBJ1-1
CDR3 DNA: TGTGCCAGCAGTTTATCAGGGCCCACAAATGCCATGGGGACTGAAGCTTTCTTT
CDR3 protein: CASSLSGPTNAMGTEAFF

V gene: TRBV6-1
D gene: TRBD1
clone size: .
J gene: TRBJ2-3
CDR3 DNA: TGTGCCAGCAGGGGCCGGGACAGGGGGCGCACAGATACGCAGTATTTT
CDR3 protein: CASRGRDRGRTDTQYF

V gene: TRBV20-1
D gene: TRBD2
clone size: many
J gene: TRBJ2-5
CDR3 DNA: TGCAGTGCTAGATATGCGGGAGGAGAGACCCAGTACTTC
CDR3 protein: CSARYAGGETQYF

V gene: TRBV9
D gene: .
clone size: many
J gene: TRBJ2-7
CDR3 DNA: TGTGCCAGCAGCGCCATCCGGGGCGCGGATTGCTACGAGCAGTACTTC
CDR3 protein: CASSAIRGADCYEQYF

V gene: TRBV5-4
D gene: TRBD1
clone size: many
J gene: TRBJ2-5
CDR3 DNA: TGTGCCAGCAGCCCGACAGGGACCGAGACCCAGTACTTC
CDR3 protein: CASSPTGTETQYF

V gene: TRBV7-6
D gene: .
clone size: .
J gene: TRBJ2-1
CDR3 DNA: TGTGCCAGCAGCTTAATCGAGGGGAATGAGCAGTTCTTC
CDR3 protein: CASSLIEGNEQFF

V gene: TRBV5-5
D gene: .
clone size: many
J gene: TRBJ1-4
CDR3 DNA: TGTGCCAGCACCACTGATGCAACTAATGAAAAACTGTTTTTT
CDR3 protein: CASTTDATNEKLFF

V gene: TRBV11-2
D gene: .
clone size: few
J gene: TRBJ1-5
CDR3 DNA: TGTGCCAGCAGTGAGAGCCCCAATCAGCCCCAGCATTTT
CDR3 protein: CASSESPNQPQHF

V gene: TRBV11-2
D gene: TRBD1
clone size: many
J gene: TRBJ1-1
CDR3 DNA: TGTGCCAGCCGTTCGACAGGGCTGAACACTGAAGCTTTCTTT
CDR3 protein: CASRSTGLNTEAFF

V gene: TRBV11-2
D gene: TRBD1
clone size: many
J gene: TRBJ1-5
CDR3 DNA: TGTGCCAGCAGCTTAGGAGGGACAGGGGGTCAGCCCCAGCATTTT
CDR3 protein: CASSLGGTGGQPQHF

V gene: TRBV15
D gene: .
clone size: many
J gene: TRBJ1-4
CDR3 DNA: TGTGCCACCAGTCAGTGGGCAGTCAGCGAAAAACTGTTTTTT
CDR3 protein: CATSQWAVSEKLFF

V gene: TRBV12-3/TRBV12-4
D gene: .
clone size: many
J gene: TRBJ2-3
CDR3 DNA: TGTGCCAGCAGTTTAGGGGGATCTGTGAATACGCAGTATTTT
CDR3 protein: CASSLGGSVNTQYF

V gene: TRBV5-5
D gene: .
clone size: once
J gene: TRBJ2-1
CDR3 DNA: TGTGCCAGCAGCCACAGGGATTCCTCCTACAATGAGCAGTTCTTC
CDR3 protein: CASSHRDSSYNEQFF

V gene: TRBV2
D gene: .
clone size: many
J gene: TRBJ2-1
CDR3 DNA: TGTGCCAGCAGTGAGGGCAGTTACCGGGACTCAACGTGGAATAAGCAGTTCTTC
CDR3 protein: CASSEGSYRDSTWNKQFF

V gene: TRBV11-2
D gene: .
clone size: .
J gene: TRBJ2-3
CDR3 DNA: TGTGCCAGCAGCTCATCCAGGGATACGGAGTATTTT
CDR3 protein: CASSSSRDTEYF

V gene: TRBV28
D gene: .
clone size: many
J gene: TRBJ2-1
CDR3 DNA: TGTGCCAGCAGTTTTCTCCTAAGCGGGTGGCAAGACGGGTCCTACAATGAGCAGTTCTTC
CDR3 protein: CASSFLLSGWQDGSYNEQFF